The 21 T cell receptor beta chains reported below all come from one sample, sequenced in a study of regulatory T cells in long-lasting Graves disease. To make TCR beta libraries, researchers used iRepertoire HTBI primers and Arm-PCR of CDR3 regions. TCRdb independently ran MiXCR on the multiplex PCR reads; one entry per CDR3 protein. The table shows approximately 480,000 distinct CDR3 sequences, with around 16% occurring only once. Time point indicated: newly diagnosed GD, antithyroid drugs for less than 3 months. TCR sequences were obtained from RNA taken from PBMCs. This sample also belongs to another study, concerning T cells in Graves' hyperthyroidism and ophthalmopathy.

The sequenced sample was peripheral blood mononuclear cells (PBMCs), obtained at new diagnosis, from a patient treated with antithyroid drugs. Receptors were obtained from a man in his forties with Graves disease.

The genes are TRBV3-1 and TRBJ2-7, with 7 bases matching TRBD2. This CDR3 is built from 14 residues. In germline, CDR1 is LGHDT, CDR2 YNNKEL (reference sequence). Losses at the gene ends were 3 bases for V and 4 bases for J; bases not matched to a gene: 6. CDR3: CASSHGGGPYEQYF. In nucleotides, the CDR3 is TGTGCCAGCAGCCATGGGGGAGGGCCTTACGAGCAGTACTTC.

Details on this clonotype: A clone one base away is much larger, so this may be a read error. V gene TRBV5-1 combines with J gene TRBJ1-3; D gene unclear. Germline CDR1 and CDR2: SGHRS and YFSETQ. V lost 0 bases and J lost 4, with 11 bases in between. This CDR3 has 15 amino acids. CDR3 sequence reads: CASSLGSGGGNTIYF. The DNA of the CDR3 is TGCGCCAGCAGCTTGGGGTCCGGTGGGGGAAACACCATATATTTT.

There are many counts of this clonotype. The chain combines TRBV29-1 with TRBJ2-5, with 8 positions matching TRBD2. Trimming took 7 bases from V and 4 from J; bases not matched to a gene: 14. In germline, CDR1 is SQVTM, CDR2 ANQGSEA. The CDR3 spans 15 residues. The CDR3 loop reads CSAGGQAGVVETQYF. Written as DNA, the CDR3 is TGCAGCGCCGGGGGGCAAGCGGGAGTCGTAGAGACCCAGTACTTC.

This clonotype was observed at least ten times. This chain joins TRBV5-1 and TRBJ2-5; D gene ambiguous. The ends were cut back, 1 base at V and 2 bases at J, with 6 bases in the middle. Germline V gene data show CDR1 as SGHRS and CDR2 as YFSETQ. CDR3 length: 13 residues. Here the CDR3 reads CASSLTMQETQYF. The CDR3 DNA is TGCGCCAGCAGCTTGACTATGCAAGAGACCCAGTACTTC.

V is TRBV12-3 or TRBV12-4 and J is TRBJ1-1, with D perhaps TRBD1 (6 bases). This CDR3 is built from 14 residues. V lost 6 bases, J lost 6 bases, and 17 bases lay in between. CDR3: CASRFGQTPAEAFF. As DNA, the CDR3 is TGTGCCAGCAGATTTGGACAGACCCCGGCTGAAGCTTTCTTT.

The V call is TRBV20-1, the J call TRBJ2-1, with D perhaps TRBD2 (5 bases). The CDR3 loop spans 13 amino acids. The germline gives CDR1 DFQATT, CDR2 SNEGSKA (reference sequence). V gave up 7 bases and J gave up 0 bases, with 10 bases separating them. CDR3 nucleotide sequence: TGCAGTGAAACGGGAAACTCCTACAATGAGCAGTTCTTC. Protein sequence: CSETGNSYNEQFF.

The chain has TRBV4-1 and TRBJ2-1; perhaps D is TRBD1 or TRBD2 (6 bases each). The CDR3 is 17 residues long. V was trimmed by 4 bases and J by 6 bases, leaving 22 bases between them. The V gene's germline CDR1 is MGHRA and CDR2 YSYEKL. The CDR3 coding sequence is TGCGCCAGCAGCCGCAATGGGGGGCGGGGCCCGACCAATGAGCAGTTCTTC. Residues: CASSRNGGRGPTNEQFF.

CDR3 loop: CASSVDVLRGDEQFF. CDR3 nucleotides: TGTGCCAGCAGCGTAGACGTTTTAAGGGGGGATGAGCAGTTCTTC. The gene calls are TRBV9 and TRBJ2-1; either TRBD1 or TRBD2 may supply D (6 bases each). V lost 0 bases to trimming and J lost 8 bases, with 15 bases between them. CDR1 is SGDLS, CDR2 YYNGEE, per germline. This CDR3 comprises 15 residues.

This clonotype was observed a few times. This chain's CDR3 is CSAGTSGAITDTQYF. The CDR3 DNA sequence: TGCAGTGCTGGGACTAGCGGGGCTATCACAGATACGCAGTATTTT. The rearrangement joins TRBV20-1 to TRBJ2-3; 13 positions agree with TRBD2. The CDR3 spans 15 residues. V lost 5 bases and J lost 2; bases outside the gene matches: 4. Germline CDR1 is DFQATT and CDR2 is SNEGSKA (reference sequence).

Ten or more counts support this clonotype. The chain employs TRBV2 and TRBJ2-1; 10 bases are a match to TRBD2. The germline gives CDR1 SNHLY, CDR2 FYNNEI. Trimming at V came to 6 bases and at J to 7 bases, leaving 6 bases not matched to a gene. The CDR3 sequence is 14 residues long. This chain's CDR3 is CASREREGKNEQFF. DNA for the CDR3: TGTGCCAGCAGGGAGCGGGAGGGAAAAAATGAGCAGTTCTTC.

This clonotype was observed at least ten times. The V gene is TRBV20-1, the J gene TRBJ2-7; 14 bases are shared with TRBD2. V shed 3 bases and J 7 bases; nucleotides not matched to a gene: 5. Germline lookup yields CDR1 DFQATT and CDR2 SNEGSKA (reference sequence). The length of the CDR3 is 14 residues. In DNA, the CDR3 is TGCAGTGCTAGGGGACTAGCGGGAGATGGGGAGCAGTACTTC. It translates to CSARGLAGDGEQYF.

There are a few counts of this clonotype. The junction shows a germline mismatch at one end, possibly a read error. The V gene is TRBV6-1, the J gene TRBJ2-2; a weak D match, TRBD1 (6 bases). CDR3 length: 18 residues. Germline CDR1 is MNHNS and CDR2 is SASEGT. CDR3 amino acids: CASSDRTDPLGNTGELFF. For the CDR3, the DNA is TGTGCCAGCAGTGACCGGACAGACCCTCTCGGGAACACCGGAGAGCTGTTTTTT.

V is TRBV7-8 and J is TRBJ1-3; D remains unclear. The germline gives CDR1 SGHVS, CDR2 FQNEAQ. The length of the CDR3 is 17 residues. V was shortened by 5 bases and J by 0 bases, with 17 bases between the two germline ends. CDR3 nucleotides: TGTGCCAGCAGCAAATTACCATCGACTTCCTCTGGAAACACCATATATTTT. It encodes CASSKLPSTSSGNTIYF.

Ten or more counts support this clonotype. The chain couples TRBV28 to TRBJ2-7; the match to TRBD1 covers 8 bases. V lost 3 bases, J lost 5 bases, and 6 bases stayed unmatched. The CDR3 totals 14 residues. Germline V gene data show CDR1 as MDHEN and CDR2 as SYDVKM. As DNA, the CDR3 is TGTGCCAGCAGTTTGACAGGGGATCCTAACGAGCAGTACTTC. As protein: CASSLTGDPNEQYF.

The chain combines TRBV24-1 with TRBJ2-4; D unresolved. Germline lookup yields CDR1 KGHDR and CDR2 SFDVKD. This CDR3 spans 12 amino acids. The germline V and J ends were trimmed by 5 bases and 5 bases, with 6 bases remaining between them. This chain's CDR3 is CATSAEENIQYF. The CDR3 DNA is TGTGCCACCAGTGCCGAGGAAAACATTCAGTACTTC.

There are a few counts of this clonotype. This sequence joins TRBV14 and TRBJ2-3; TRBD1 matches at 9 bases. V shed 4 bases, J shed 4 bases, and the junction held 6 bases outside the gene matches. The germline V gene has CDR1 SGHDN and CDR2 FVKESK. The CDR3 totals 15 residues. This CDR3 is CASSPPDRGPDTQYF. CDR3 DNA: TGTGCCAGCAGCCCCCCGGACAGGGGCCCAGATACGCAGTATTTT.

This clonotype was detected ten times or more. CDR3 residues: CASSGGGSYTGELFF. The CDR3 DNA is TGCGCCAGCAGCGGTGGAGGGAGTTACACCGGGGAGCTGTTTTTT. This chain links TRBV5-1 with TRBJ2-2; tentatively, D is TRBD2 (6 bases). V gave up 4 bases and J gave up 3 bases, with 13 bases separating them. Per germline, CDR1 SGHRS and CDR2 YFSETQ. The CDR3 runs 15 residues.

A remark on this clonotype: A junction end diverges from the germline sequence, so it may reflect a read error. This chain connects TRBV6-2 or TRBV6-3 to TRBJ2-7; no reliable D call. This CDR3 spans 12 amino acids. Germline-derived CDR1 and CDR2 are MNHEY and SVGEGT. The CDR3 loop is CASSSDLRIFLF. CDR3 DNA: TGTGCCAGCAGTAGCGACCTAAGAATATTTCTCTTC.

This chain links TRBV7-3 with TRBJ2-3; the match to TRBD2 covers 7 bases. Per the germline V gene, CDR1 is SGHTA and CDR2 is FQGTGA. The CDR3 loop spans 16 amino acids. V was pared by 5 bases and J by 5 bases, with 13 bases of the junction left unmatched. This CDR3 is CASSPFGEGRGDTQYF. As DNA, the CDR3 is TGTGCCAGCAGCCCCTTCGGGGAGGGGCGGGGAGATACGCAGTATTTT.

The table lists this clonotype with many counts. This chain connects TRBV12-3 or TRBV12-4 to TRBJ2-7; D tentatively reads TRBD1 or TRBD2 (5 bases each). V was cut by 3 bases and J by 5 bases, with 11 bases left in between. The CDR3 consists of 13 residues. CDR3 region: CASSLRGYHEQYF. The CDR3 DNA is TGTGCCAGCAGTTTGAGGGGCTACCACGAGCAGTACTTC.

In this sample, this clonotype turned up many times. The chain uses TRBV12-5 and TRBJ2-7, with 11 bases identical to TRBD2. The CDR3 is 17 amino acids. The trim removed 1 base at V and 2 bases at J, leaving 7 bases unmatched. Per germline, CDR1 LGHNT and CDR2 FRNRAP. CDR3 coding DNA: TGTGCTAGTGGTTTGGATCGGACTAGCGGGCTCACCTACGAGCAGTACTTC. Translated: CASGLDRTSGLTYEQYF.